The 14 T cell receptor beta chains listed next were all sequenced from one sample in a study of OX40 agonist ivuxolimab in advanced cancers. Generated by immunoSEQ multiplex PCR, the TCRdb table keeps only in-frame clones and is missing some. The sample carries 60,000 or so clones, 84% recorded once. The sample consisted of CD4+ or CD8+ T cells sorted from blood, taken in a trial of the OX40 agonist ivuxolimab. The receptors come from an adult with an advanced solid tumor such as melanoma, head and neck, liver or kidney cancer.

V gene TRBV2 combines with J gene TRBJ1-4; D call uncertain. The germline V and J ends were trimmed by 6 bases and 10 bases, with 18 bases remaining between them. This CDR3 is 14 amino acids long. Per germline, CDR1 SNHLY and CDR2 FYNNEI. The CDR3 loop is CASRPEGSIGKLFF. CDR3 coding DNA: TGTGCCAGCAGGCCAGAAGGGTCAATTGGAAAACTGTTTTTT.

The chain employs TRBV19 and TRBJ1-1; the D gene is possibly TRBD1 (6 bases). Trimming removed 6 bases at V and 0 bases at J, with 17 bases between. Germline CDR1 reads LNHDA; CDR2 reads SQIVND (reference sequence). The CDR3 is 16 amino acids. The CDR3 loop reads CASSRGTRHMNTEAFF. Here the CDR3 DNA reads TGTGCCAGTAGCCGAGGGACACGGCACATGAACACTGAAGCTTTCTTT.

The chain combines TRBV7-2 with TRBJ2-1, with D perhaps matching TRBD1 or TRBD2 (7 bases each). Trimming shortened V by 2 bases and J by 8 bases, and 16 bases separated the two germline ends. This CDR3 has 15 amino acids. The germline CDR1 and CDR2 sequences are SGHTA and FQGNSA. The CDR3 DNA follows: TGTGCCAGCAGCTTACAGGGGGGGTTCGCGGATGAGCAGTTCTTC. It translates to CASSLQGGFADEQFF.

V is TRBV11-2 and J is TRBJ1-1; no clear D gene. Trimming removed 3 bases from V and 3 bases from J, with 5 bases in between. Germline lookup yields CDR1 SGHAT and CDR2 FQNNGV. This CDR3 contains 12 residues. CDR3 in amino acids: CASSFFDTEAFF. CDR3 DNA: TGTGCCAGCAGCTTTTTTGACACTGAAGCTTTCTTT.

The chain joins TRBV11-2 to TRBJ1-2; tentatively, D is TRBD1 (5 bases). CDR3 length equals 13 residues. V was pared by 5 bases and J by 4 bases, with 11 bases between. Germline CDR1 is SGHAT and CDR2 is FQNNGV. The CDR3 region has the DNA TGTGCCAGCAGCCGAGACAGCCTCTATGGCTACACCTTC. Protein sequence: CASSRDSLYGYTF.

V and J are TRBV19 and TRBJ2-2, with 11 positions matching TRBD2. CDR3 size: 20 residues. Per germline, CDR1 LNHDA and CDR2 SQIVND (reference sequence). J lost 0 bases, V lost 2 bases, and 11 bases had no gene match. The CDR3 region has the DNA TGTGCCAGTAGTATACTAGGACTAGCGGGCTCCCAACCGAACACCGGGGAGCTGTTTTTT. This encodes CASSILGLAGSQPNTGELFF.

CDR3 protein: CASSTALHTDTQYF. The CDR3 region has the DNA TGTGCCAGCAGTACGGCACTACACACAGATACGCAGTATTTT. The chain has TRBV28 and TRBJ2-3; no clear D gene. Germline V lookup: CDR1 MDHEN, CDR2 SYDVKM. This CDR3 contains 14 residues. V lost 5 bases to trimming and J lost 2 bases, with 11 bases between them.

The rearrangement uses TRBV2 and TRBJ1-2; D remains unclear. V was clipped by 7 bases and J by 8 bases, with 14 bases between them. Germline V gene lookup returns CDR1 SNHLY and CDR2 FYNNEI. The CDR3 sequence is 12 residues long. The CDR3 sequence is CASIGPKRGYTF. Written as DNA, the CDR3 is TGTGCCAGCATCGGGCCCAAGAGGGGCTACACCTTC.

The rearrangement joins TRBV27 to TRBJ2-7; 8 nucleotides match TRBD2. The CDR3 runs 15 residues. Germline V CDR1 and CDR2: MNHEY, SMNVEV (reference sequence). The V segment lost 6 bases and the J segment 6 bases; nucleotides outside the gene matches: 13. The CDR3 here is CASSTGGGRLREQYF. As DNA, the CDR3 is TGTGCCAGCAGCACGGGGGGCGGGAGGTTGCGCGAGCAGTACTTC.

In DNA, the CDR3 is TGTGCCAGCAGCGGGTGGGGGGACAGGGGGCAATTCAGAGCTGGAAACACCATATATTTT. This translates into CASSGWGDRGQFRAGNTIYF. The J gene is TRBJ1-3, the V gene TRBV7-8; 12 nucleotides line up with TRBD1. Per germline, CDR1 SGHVS and CDR2 FQNEAQ. This CDR3 contains 20 residues. The V gene end was trimmed by 5 bases and the J gene end by 2 bases; junction bases not matched to a gene: 16. Combining the CDR3 with reference TRBV7-8 and TRBJ1-3 gives the whole variable domain GAGVSQSPRYKVAKRGQDVALRCDPISGHVSLFWYQQALGQGPEFLTYFQNEAQLDKSGLPSDRFFAERPEGSVSTLKIQRTQQEDSAVYLCASSGWGDRGQFRAGNTIYFGEGSWLTVV.

V gene TRBV4-3 combines with J gene TRBJ2-7; perhaps TRBD2 as D (6 bases). Germline assignment: CDR1 LGHNA and CDR2 YSLEER. This CDR3 region has 14 residues. V was shortened by 1 base and J by 0 bases, with 7 bases between the two germline ends. The CDR3 sequence is CASSQGDSSYEQYF. In nucleotides, the CDR3 is TGCGCCAGCAGCCAAGGGGACTCCTCCTACGAGCAGTACTTC.

The V gene is TRBV19, the J gene TRBJ1-2; the D gene is possibly TRBD1 (5 bases). V lost 6 bases, J lost 5 bases, and 13 bases lay in between. The V gene's germline CDR1 is LNHDA and CDR2 SQIVND (reference sequence). This CDR3 is built from 13 residues. The CDR3 bases are TGTGCCAGTAGAAGGGACGGAAGATATGGCTACACCTTC. This translates into CASRRDGRYGYTF.

This chain joins TRBV7-9 and TRBJ2-5; 7 positions agree with TRBD2. The J call is doubtful: the DNA matches TRBJ2-7 better. The CDR3 is 15 amino acids. From germline, CDR1 is SEHNR and CDR2 FQNEAQ (reference sequence). The CDR3 DNA follows: TGTGCCAGCAGCTTACCCCGCGGGAGAGTGTACGAGCAGTACTTC. Protein: CASSLPRGRVYEQYF.

The table lists this clone with a count of one. The chain uses TRBV19 and TRBJ2-7; 8 bases line up with TRBD1. The V gene's germline CDR1 is LNHDA and CDR2 SQIVND (reference sequence). The V and J ends lost 8 bases and 0 bases, in that order; junction bases with no gene match: 3. This CDR3 has 13 residues. This CDR3 is CASEDRASYEQYF. DNA for the CDR3: TGTGCCAGTGAGGACAGGGCCTCCTACGAGCAGTACTTC.